The 25 T cell receptor beta chains given below trace back to one sample, sequenced in a study of spatial heterogeneity in lung cancer. The time point here: sample taken at primary tumor resection. TCRdb reprocessed the 5' RACE reads with MiXCR, giving one entry per CDR3 protein. The sample includes 55,000 to 70,000 distinct CDR3 sequences, 6.3% of them seen just once. Sequencing was performed on PBMCs, taken at surgery. These TCRs come from a female donor with early-stage non-small cell lung cancer.

The rearrangement joins TRBV12-3 or TRBV12-4 to TRBJ2-4, with TRBD1 identical over 8 bases. After removal of 5 bases from V and 5 bases from J, the junction contained 8 bases not matched to a gene. This CDR3 region has 15 residues. CDR3 bases: TGTGCCAGCAGTCCCAAGGACAGGGCGGAAAACATTCAGTACTTC. Protein product: CASSPKDRAENIQYF.

This rearrangement joins TRBV2 to TRBJ2-2; D gene uncertain. This CDR3 comprises 16 residues. Germline V gene sequence: CDR1 SNHLY, CDR2 FYNNEI. V lost 0 bases and J lost 9, with 17 bases in between. CDR3 bases: TGTGCCAGCAGTGAAGCGCTTTCCGGACCTAACAGGGAGCTGTTTTTT. It encodes CASSEALSGPNRELFF.

Many counts were recorded for this clonotype. The chain uses TRBV5-1 and TRBJ2-5, with D tentatively TRBD2 (7 bases). The V end was cut by 0 bases, the J end by 4 bases, with 13 bases between. The CDR3 contains 15 residues. CDR1 SGHRS and CDR2 YFSETQ come from the germline V gene. In nucleotides, the CDR3 is TGCGCCAGCAGCTTGGCCGCAGGGGAGGGAGAGACCCAGTACTTC. It is translated as CASSLAAGEGETQYF.

This clonotype was recorded many times. This chain links TRBV12-3 or TRBV12-4 with TRBJ1-2, with D unresolved. Trimming cost V 6 bases and J 4 bases, with 9 bases left between them. The length of the CDR3 is 12 residues. In DNA, the CDR3 is TGTGCCAGCAGAACAGTCCTCTATGGCTACACCTTC. Translated: CASRTVLYGYTF.

This clonotype was counted only a few times. This chain joins TRBV10-3 and TRBJ2-2; no firm D call. The germline CDR1 and CDR2 sequences are ENHRY and SYGVKD. Trimming took 4 bases from V and 3 from J, leaving 6 bases between them. This CDR3 is built from 13 residues. The CDR3 protein is CAISARDTGELFF. In DNA form, the CDR3 reads TGTGCCATCAGTGCACGGGACACCGGGGAGCTGTTTTTT.

The sample holds a few counts of this clonotype. This chain uses TRBV6-5 with TRBJ2-1, with 12 bases aligning to TRBD2. CDR1 is MNHEY and CDR2 is SVGAGI in the germline V gene. CDR3 size: 15 residues. After removal of 8 bases from V and 2 bases from J, the junction contained 4 bases not matched to a gene. Here the CDR3 reads CASGLAGGTYNEQFF. The CDR3 DNA reads as TGTGCCAGCGGGCTAGCGGGGGGGACCTACAATGAGCAGTTCTTC.

The table lists this clonotype with many counts. The rearrangement joins TRBV9 to TRBJ1-2, with 8 positions matching TRBD1. The CDR3 sequence is 15 residues long. The J segment lost 5 bases and the V segment lost 2 bases, leaving 8 bases of the junction unmatched. Germline CDR1 is SGDLS and CDR2 is YYNGEE. CDR3 residues: CASSVTTGDGYGYTF. The DNA for the CDR3 is TGTGCCAGCAGCGTGACGACAGGGGATGGGTATGGCTACACCTTC.

This clonotype occurred many times. The chain uses TRBV9 and TRBJ1-1; D gene ambiguous. The ends were cut back, 3 bases at V and 8 bases at J, with 11 bases in the middle. Germline V lookup: CDR1 SGDLS, CDR2 YYNGEE. The CDR3 contains 12 residues. CDR3 DNA: TGTGCCAGCAGCGGTACCCACCTGGAAGCTTTCTTT. Translating it yields CASSGTHLEAFF.

This chain joins TRBV28 and TRBJ2-7; D unclear. The V end lost 5 bases, the J end lost 3 bases, and 8 bases lay between the germline ends. Germline assignment: CDR1 MDHEN and CDR2 SYDVKM. The CDR3 extends over 12 amino acids. The CDR3 loop is CASSTGRYEQYV. CDR3 in DNA: TGTGCCAGCAGTACCGGTCGCTACGAGCAGTACGTC.

This clonotype was seen a handful of times. This chain connects TRBV20-1 to TRBJ2-3, with D possibly TRBD2 on 5 matching bases. This CDR3 is built from 15 residues. V gave up 1 base and J gave up 1 base, with 12 bases separating them. The germline gives CDR1 DFQATT, CDR2 SNEGSKA (reference sequence). The CDR3 bases are TGCAGTGCTAGAGGGGGAGCGCTTGGCACAGATACGCAGTATTTT. Its translation is CSARGGALGTDTQYF.

The V call is TRBV29-1, the J call TRBJ2-7; 7 bases line up with TRBD1. With 5 bases clipped from V and 2 bases from J, the junction kept 6 bases outside the gene matches. Germline lookup yields CDR1 SQVTM and CDR2 ANQGSEA. There are 13 residues in the CDR3. DNA for the CDR3: TGCAGCGTTCGGGGAACAGGGGCCTACGAGCAGTACTTC. This gives the protein CSVRGTGAYEQYF.

As for this clonotype: A clone one base away is much larger, so this may be a read error. The chain links TRBV7-8 to TRBJ2-3; TRBD1 might be the D (6 bases). Germline CDR1 reads SGHVS; CDR2 reads FQNEAQ. The CDR3 is 13 amino acids. The CDR3 coding sequence is TGTGCCAGCAGCCCCCGGGACACAGATGCGCAGTATTTT. This translates into CASSPRDTDAQYF.

This clonotype appeared many times. The chain has TRBV2 and TRBJ1-6; D not resolved. The length of the CDR3 is 14 residues. Germline loops: CDR1 SNHLY, CDR2 FYNNEI. Trimming left V 1 base short and J 14 bases short, with 15 bases between. In DNA form, the CDR3 reads TGTGCCAGCAGTGAAGGGACGGGTTTCGTGGCCCTCCACTTT. It codes for CASSEGTGFVALHF.

This clonotype was counted a few times. V is TRBV28 and J is TRBJ2-3; 11 bases line up with TRBD2. Losses at the gene ends were 5 bases for V and 5 bases for J; bases not matched to a gene: 9. CDR1 and CDR2 from the germline V gene are MDHEN and SYDVKM. This CDR3 spans 16 amino acids. CDR3 DNA: TGTGCCAGCAGTCCCCTAGCGGGGGGCCAGGAAGATACGCAGTATTTT. Its translation: CASSPLAGGQEDTQYF.

This clonotype occurred many times. The J gene is TRBJ2-7, the V gene TRBV28; D might be TRBD2 (6 bases). The ends were cut back, 5 bases at V and 5 bases at J, with 19 bases in the middle. Per the germline V gene, CDR1 is MDHEN and CDR2 is SYDVKM. The CDR3 is 15 amino acids. Written as DNA, the CDR3 is TGTGCCAGCAGTCCCCCGGGGGATGCGCGGGACGAGCAGTACTTC. It translates to CASSPPGDARDEQYF.

The chain uses TRBV18 and TRBJ1-2, with TRBD1 matching 7 bases. V gave up 4 bases and J gave up 12 bases; unmatched junction bases: 8. The length of the CDR3 is 12 residues. Germline-derived CDR1 and CDR2 are KGHSH and LQKENI. CDR3 nucleotides: TGTGCCAGCTCACGCGACAGGGATTTAAACACCTTC. It codes for CASSRDRDLNTF.

This clonotype has a count of ten or more. The chain's CDR3 is CASSSGTLEGDTQYF. The CDR3 DNA sequence: TGTGCCAGCAGTTCGGGGACACTAGAGGGAGATACGCAGTATTTT. This chain uses TRBV12-3 or TRBV12-4 with TRBJ2-3; maybe TRBD1 (6 bases). V was trimmed by 4 bases and J by 5 bases, leaving 16 bases between them. This CDR3 has 15 amino acids.

Many counts were recorded for this clonotype. The V and J genes are TRBV7-2 and TRBJ2-5; D gene uncertain. V lost 1 base and J 9 bases, leaving 15 bases between the germline ends. Germline V lookup: CDR1 SGHTA, CDR2 FQGNSA. This CDR3 is built from 14 residues. CDR3 in amino acids: CASSLDRLRSAQYF. CDR3 nucleotide sequence: TGTGCCAGCAGCTTAGACCGCCTGAGATCGGCCCAGTACTTC. Full variable domain (missing parts from reference TRBV7-2 and TRBJ2-5): GAGVSQSPSNKVTEKGKDVELRCDPISGHTALYWYRQSLGQGLEFLIYFQGNSAPDKSGLPSDRFSAERTGGSVSTLTIQRTQQEDSAVYLCASSLDRLRSAQYFGPGTRLLVL.

Judged by abundance, this clonotype is medium-sized (0.01 to 0.1%). This sequence joins TRBV28 and TRBJ2-3, with TRBD2 as a possible D gene (5 bases). This CDR3 comprises 15 residues. V lost 3 bases and J lost 2, with 12 bases in between. CDR1 and CDR2 from the germline V gene are MDHEN and SYDVKM. CDR3 coding DNA: TGTGCCAGCAGTTTCGGAGCGGTGCTCACAGATACGCAGTATTTT. Encoded protein: CASSFGAVLTDTQYF. The full variable domain, its missing parts supplied by reference TRBV28 and TRBJ2-3, is DVKVTQSSRYLVKRTGEKVFLECVQDMDHENMFWYRQDPGLGLRLIYFSYDVKMKEKGDIPEGYSVSREKKERFSLILESASTNQTSMYLCASSFGAVLTDTQYFGPGTRLTVL.

This clonotype was counted only a few times. This sequence joins TRBV24-1 and TRBJ2-2; no definite D call. With 5 bases removed from V and 4 bases from J, the gap between germline ends came to 13 bases. Germline values: CDR1 KGHDR, CDR2 SFDVKD. This CDR3 contains 15 residues. This CDR3 is CATSGAQTFTGELFF. Written as DNA, the CDR3 is TGTGCCACCAGTGGAGCCCAGACCTTCACCGGGGAGCTGTTTTTT.

This clonotype has just a few counts. The chain is built from TRBV6-5 and TRBJ2-3; D gene unclear. The germline gives CDR1 MNHEY, CDR2 SVGAGI. The CDR3 has 17 amino acids. Trimming removed 6 bases from V and 0 bases from J, with 19 bases in between. The CDR3, as DNA: TGTGCCAGCAGCCCCCCCGGGCCTCTAGGGAGCACAGATACGCAGTATTTT. Translating it yields CASSPPGPLGSTDTQYF.

The V and J genes are TRBV4-2 and TRBJ1-2, with D possibly being TRBD1 (5 bases). Germline assignment: CDR1 LGHNA and CDR2 YNFKEQ. CDR3 length: 16 amino acids. V lost 0 bases to trimming and J lost 0 bases, with 11 bases between them. CDR3 DNA sequence: TGTGCCAGCAGCCAAGAGGATAGAGGGGCTAACTATGGCTACACCTTC. Protein product: CASSQEDRGANYGYTF.

This clonotype was detected only a few times. The rearrangement uses TRBV6-1 and TRBJ2-3; TRBD2 matches 12 bases. The CDR3 has 15 residues. Germline V gene data show CDR1 as MNHNS and CDR2 as SASEGT. Trimming cost V 5 bases and J 5 bases; bases outside gene matches: 5. The CDR3 DNA reads as TGTGCCAGCAGTTACCTAGCGGGGGGGCGAGATACGCAGTATTTT. Amino acid sequence: CASSYLAGGRDTQYF.

This clonotype was recorded a few times. The V gene is TRBV28, the J gene TRBJ2-2; D is ambiguous. The CDR3 totals 13 residues. CDR1 and CDR2 (germline): MDHEN, SYDVKM. V lost 6 bases to trimming and J lost 4 bases, with 9 bases between them. Written as DNA, the CDR3 is TGTGCCAGCAGCTTGGTACGCACCGGGGAGCTGTTTTTT. Translating gives CASSLVRTGELFF.

This clonotype showed up many times. V is TRBV14 and J is TRBJ1-1; D is unclear. Trimming cost V 4 bases and J 2 bases, with 11 bases left between them. From germline, CDR1 is SGHDN and CDR2 FVKESK. This CDR3 is built from 14 residues. CDR3 residues: CASSPEVGNTEAFF. The CDR3 DNA reads as TGTGCCAGCAGCCCGGAGGTCGGAAACACTGAAGCTTTCTTT.